A selection of T cell receptor beta chains follows, all from one sample in a study of T cell repertoires in cytomegalovirus infection. TCRdb independently ran MiXCR on the reads; one entry per CDR3 protein. Found here are approximately 500,000 distinct CDR3 sequences, about 15% of them singletons; the top ten hold 24%. The sequenced sample was CD8+ T cells from PBMCs. The receptors come from a human donor in good health (CMV status not recorded). Some clones in this sample may be carry-over from other donors' samples. Both conserved end residues are part of each CDR3. Only some rows state a clone size, as once, few, many or a class for expanded clones.

>many|TRBV6-5
CASSYSTGELNTEAFF
>NA|TRBV3-1
CASRQGEAGGPDEQYF
>NA|TRBV14
CASSQDRLAENTGELFF
>NA|TRBV2
CASSDLKDRGGDYTF
>many|TRBV11-2
CASSRAGDRYEQYF
>NA|TRBV6-1
CASRLLRASGSPNTGELFF
>many|TRBV27
CASTTLLSGANVLTF
>NA|TRBV28
CASSLGEGGQYF
>NA|TRBV28
CASSPRQGRGNEKLFF
>NA|TRBV13
CASSFESGELYEQYF
>many|TRBV6-5
CASSYRGQGFEAFF
>many|TRBV29-1
CSVRGNSDEQYF
>NA|TRBV6-5
CASRGTSGYNEQFF
>once|TRBV27
CASSLRPLSSEKLFF
>NA|TRBV20-1
CSARGLGTGGRNEKLFF
>NA|TRBV6-6
CASSRVVMNTEAFF
>few|TRBV6-4
CASSDMVGASYNEQFF
>NA|TRBV11-2
CGSSSQGARTEAFF
>NA|TRBV20-1
CSARVEDFNQPQHF
>NA|TRBV4-2
CASSQAGVERVELILKLKYGYTF
>NA|TRBV5-5
CASSLGDNNGQFF
>NA|TRBV9
CASSVARDRNNSHLHF
>NA|TRBV13
CASSSQDRGQIGTEAFF
>many|TRBV5-6
CASSAGTDSYEQYF
>NA|TRBV5-4
CATSTGRNQPQHF
>NA|TRBV6-6
CASSPTTSGSLNEQFF
>many|TRBV6-6
CASSYPAGASSDTQYF
>NA|TRBV2
CASSEEGRYTEAFF
>NA|TRBV20-1
CSARESSGGTDEQFF
>many|TRBV20-1
CSAGFGGRRDSPLHF
>many|TRBV28
CASRETSGSSYEQYF
>NA|TRBV10-3
CAIRSGTGINSPLHF
>many|TRBV7-2
CASSLDWQKEQYF
>many|TRBV7-9
CASSHKDGSSYEQYF
>NA|TRBV6-5
CASAFKQFF
>few|TRBV27
CASSGSGRAYEQYF
>many|TRBV6-2/TRBV6-3
CATATAGTGANVLTF
>many|TRBV20-1
CSARERTTYTYEQYF
>many|TRBV27
CASSPDSGAYYEQYF
>few|TRBV18
CASTDGGTSNIQYF
>few|TRBV7-9
CASSSTGLGNYGYTF
>many|TRBV11-2
CASSSAIPGGAPGNEQFF
>NA|TRBV29-1
CSSSGGNTDTQYF
>NA|TRBV20-1
CSAPPDGAAYEQYF
>many|TRBV7-8
CASRGGNTIYF
>many|TRBV19
CASSIDLYSNTEAFF
>many|TRBV4-2
CASSQERGRIGDTGELFF
>few|TRBV27
CASSYGFYNEQFF
>NA|TRBV9
CASSGGATYNEQFF
>NA|TRBV18
CASSTRDGGSGNTIYF
>NA|TRBV9
CASSGGITDTQYF